This T cell receptor (beta chain) was sequenced for a study of T-cell reconstitution after alpha-beta-depleted transplantation in children. Whole-study results and caveats: Several hundred graft clones that had expanded were reportedly the source of alpha-beta T cells about two months after transplant. T-cell numbers and diversity, one year after transplant, stemmed largely from T cells that were newly produced. In some patients, recipient T cells and intrathymic progenitors surviving conditioning explained high day-60 diversity.

In regard to this clonotype: Its cognate antigen is unknown.

The junction had 5 bases not matched to a gene; V was cut back by 2 bases and J by 5 bases. The CDR3 sequence is 14 residues long. Germline V gene sequence: CDR1 SEHNR, CDR2 FQNEAQ (reference sequence). The TCRbeta library incorporated unique molecular identifiers. TCRdb re-called the PCR reads with MiXCR, one entry per CDR3 protein. This sample has 300,000 to 350,000 distinct CDR3 sequences, with roughly 21% found just once. This sequence originates from a male patient between 5 and 17 years old who had a stem cell transplant for acute lymphoblastic leukemia, so the T cells may come from the graft donor. The chain uses TRBV7-9 and TRBJ1-1, with 7 positions matching TRBD1. This specimen was PBMCs, mostly from graft donor cells, taken 180 days after TCRalphabeta/CD19-depleted stem cell transplant. CDR3 amino acids: CASSLSQGRTEAFF. CDR3 DNA sequence: TGTGCCAGCAGCTTATCACAGGGGAGAACTGAAGCTTTCTTT.